This T cell receptor (beta chain) is drawn from a study of cytomegalovirus exposure and HLA in healthy donors. It was with 60 Vbeta and 13 Jbeta primers that the PCR ran. The method was immunoSEQ multiplex PCR; TCRdb's version includes in-frame clones alone and lacks a portion of them. The sample consists of 40,000 to 55,000 clones, about three quarters of them appearing once. This clone appeared once. Sequencing was done on a sample of PBMCs. The receptor's source is a man between 18 and 35 years old in good health and CMV-seronegative.

CDR3 sequence reads: CASSLQGYSNQPQHF. CDR3 nucleotide sequence: TGCGCCAGCAGCTTGCAGGGATATAGCAATCAGCCCCAGCATTTT. The chain recombines TRBV5-1 with TRBJ1-5, with D possibly being TRBD1 (5 bases). The V gene's germline CDR1 is SGHRS and CDR2 YFSETQ. The CDR3 runs to 15 residues. V gave up 1 base and J gave up 0 bases, with 8 bases separating them.